The clone carrying this TCR beta chain appeared a few times. Absence of ophthalmopathy progression within 18 months defined stable Graves' hyperthyroidism. Hyperthyroidism had been newly diagnosed in patients aged 18 to 65, and its duration was under 2 months. This sample was taken from a study of T cells in Graves' hyperthyroidism and ophthalmopathy. Study information: The initial diagnosis was the point when peripheral blood was collected, ahead of any treatment.

Trimming left V 2 bases short and J 4 bases short, with 11 bases between. The CDR3 sequence is 15 residues long. In germline, CDR1 is MGHDK, CDR2 SYGVNS. TCR beta CDR3 region amplification was performed from RNA transcripts. The study used the HTBI primer set for a first-round RT-PCR of the TCR CDR3. TCRdb itself ran the multiplex PCR reads through MiXCR, one entry per CDR3 protein. Altogether roughly 380,000 distinct CDR3 sequences are present, approximately 14% being singletons, with the ten largest covering less than 6.5%. The sequence was obtained from a woman aged 18-30 years with Graves' hyperthyroidism. V is TRBV25-1 and J is TRBJ2-2, with D possibly matching TRBD2 (5 bases). Sequencing was carried out using blood. The CDR3 nucleotides are TGTGCCAGCAGTGAACTTCGCGGGTCCACCGGGGAGCTGTTTTTT. It encodes CASSELRGSTGELFF.